Each of the 24 T cell receptor beta chains below was sequenced from the same sample in a study of metastatic and nonmetastatic thyroid tumors. Prior to thyroid surgery, none of the patients had received any treatment. Via MiXCR, TCRdb re-called the PCR reads. This repertoire shows 75,000 to 95,000 clones, over 9.5% found once; its top ten account for approximately 11%. Sequenced material: blood. The source of these receptors is a female donor with papillary thyroid cancer or a benign thyroid nodule (not recorded which). Some clones in this sample may be carry-over from other donors' samples.

This chain uses TRBV6-1 with TRBJ1-2; no definite D call. The ends were cut back, 5 bases at V and 9 bases at J, with 16 bases in the middle. CDR3 length: 13 amino acids. Germline V gene lookup returns CDR1 MNHNS and CDR2 SASEGT. The CDR3 bases are TGTGCCAGCAGTCCCCTCGAAACCAGGCGCTACACCTTC. As protein: CASSPLETRRYTF.

This clone was counted many times. The V call is TRBV19, the J call TRBJ1-5, with 7 bases identical to TRBD1. V trimming: 4 bases; J trimming: 4 bases; junction bases outside the gene matches: 4. This CDR3 region has 14 residues. Germline values: CDR1 LNHDA, CDR2 SQIVND (reference sequence). The chain's CDR3 is CASSTPGGNQPQHF. In nucleotides, the CDR3 is TGTGCCAGTAGTACCCCAGGGGGTAATCAGCCCCAGCATTTT.

This clone occurred many times. The V and J genes are TRBV20-1 and TRBJ1-1; D is ambiguous. V was clipped by 6 bases and J by 1 base, with 18 bases between them. Germline-derived CDR1 and CDR2 are DFQATT and SNEGSKA (reference sequence). This CDR3 is built from 15 residues. The CDR3 DNA sequence: TGCAGTGCACCCGTCCCGACGGGAGGGAACACTGAAGCTTTCTTT. Its protein product is CSAPVPTGGNTEAFF.

This clone was seen repeatedly, ten times or more. This chain joins TRBV4-2 and TRBJ2-3; 11 positions match TRBD2. This CDR3 spans 14 amino acids. Trimming at V came to 4 bases and at J to 5 bases, leaving 2 bases not matched to a gene. Per germline, CDR1 LGHNA and CDR2 YNFKEQ. In DNA, the CDR3 is TGTGCCAGCAGCCTCGGGACTAGCGGAGATACGCAGTATTTT. Its protein is CASSLGTSGDTQYF.

In its sample, this clone was seen many times. This sample includes further DNA sequences coding for the same CDR3. The chain couples TRBV5-1 to TRBJ1-1, with a possible D match to TRBD1 (5 bases). The V end was cut by 1 base, the J end by 1 base, with 8 bases between. This CDR3 contains 14 residues. Germline V gene sequence: CDR1 SGHRS, CDR2 YFSETQ. CDR3 residues: CASSLTGENTEAFF. CDR3 sequence (DNA): TGCGCCAGCAGCTTGACAGGTGAGAACACTGAAGCTTTCTTT.

This clone was detected ten times or more. This sequence joins TRBV30 and TRBJ2-1; D gene ambiguous. The CDR3 contains 15 residues. With 4 bases removed from V and 9 bases from J, the gap between germline ends came to 22 bases. From germline, CDR1 is GTSNPN and CDR2 SVGIG (reference sequence). CDR3 bases: TGTGCCTGGATAGACCTCCCGGCCCCCTCAAGTGAGCAGTTCTTC. Translated, it gives CAWIDLPAPSSEQFF. The full variable domain, completed using reference TRBV30 and TRBJ2-1, is SQTIHQWPATLVQPVGSPLSLECTVEGTSNPNLYWYRQAAGRGLQLLFYSVGIGQISSEVPQNLSASRPQDRQFILSSKKLLLSDSGFYLCAWIDLPAPSSEQFFGPGTRLTVL.

This clone has ten or more counts. This CDR3 reads CASSWGSGLSQPQHF. As DNA, the CDR3 is TGTGCCAGCAGCTGGGGATCCGGCCTAAGTCAGCCCCAGCATTTT. The genes are TRBV5-6 and TRBJ1-5; D is undetermined. Trimming shortened V by 3 bases and J by 6 bases, and 16 bases separated the two germline ends. CDR1 SGHDT and CDR2 YYEEEE come from the germline V gene. This CDR3 contains 15 residues.

The chain has TRBV27 and TRBJ1-6; tentatively, D is TRBD1 (6 bases). Germline V gene sequence: CDR1 MNHEY, CDR2 SMNVEV (reference sequence). The CDR3 has 14 amino acids. V lost 3 bases to trimming and J lost 9 bases, with 12 bases between them. The DNA for the CDR3 is TGTGCCAGCAGTTTTAACAGGGTTGGTTCACCCCTCCACTTT. It specifies CASSFNRVGSPLHF.

This clone was seen ten or more times. The chain has TRBV7-2 and TRBJ1-6; TRBD1 might be the D (5 bases). There are 16 residues in the CDR3. The ends were cut back, 0 bases at V and 9 bases at J, with 15 bases in the middle. Germline assignment: CDR1 SGHTA and CDR2 FQGNSA. CDR3 coding DNA: TGTGCCAGCAGCTTAGCGGGTTCGGGGGTGAGTTCACCCCTCCACTTT. It is translated as CASSLAGSGVSSPLHF.

On this clone itself: A much larger clone differs by one base, so this may be a read error. The chain links TRBV19 to TRBJ2-1; the D is unclear. The ends were cut back, 3 bases at V and 7 bases at J, with 13 bases in the middle. The length of the CDR3 is 14 residues. Germline V gives CDR1 LNHDA, CDR2 SQIVND (reference sequence). The CDR3 nucleotides are TGTGCCAGTAGTATTCGGTCGGGTCGGAATGAGCAGTTCTTC. This translates into CASSIRSGRNEQFF. Based on the CDR3 plus reference TRBV19 and TRBJ2-1, the full variable domain is DGGITQSPKYLFRKEGQNVTLSCEQNLNHDAMYWYRQDPGQGLRLIYYSQIVNDFQKGDIAEGYSVSREKKESFPLTVTSAQKNPTAFYLCASSIRSGRNEQFFGPGTRLTVL.

The table lists this clone with many counts. The chain combines TRBV6-1 with TRBJ1-1, with D perhaps matching TRBD1 (5 bases). CDR3 length: 12 amino acids. Per germline, CDR1 MNHNS and CDR2 SASEGT. V was cut by 10 bases and J by 6 bases, with 15 bases left in between. The CDR3 DNA sequence: TGTGCCACCGGTGATGGGGGGGCTGAAGCTTTCTTT. This translates into CATGDGGAEAFF.

This clone was counted at least ten times. The V gene is TRBV3-1, the J gene TRBJ2-7; a possible D gene is TRBD2 (6 bases). This CDR3 is 15 amino acids long. Trimming shortened V by 2 bases and J by 7 bases, and 18 bases separated the two germline ends. Per the germline V gene, CDR1 is LGHDT and CDR2 is YNNKEL (reference sequence). CDR3 coding DNA: TGTGCCAGCAGCCAACCGATGGTGGCGGCGGGGGAGCAGTACTTC. Translating it yields CASSQPMVAAGEQYF.

This clone came up many times. The rearrangement uses TRBV18 and TRBJ2-1, with 12 positions matching TRBD2. Germline CDR1 KGHSH, CDR2 LQKENI. Trimming took 2 bases from V and 9 from J; bases not matched to a gene: 5. This CDR3 region has 15 residues. The CDR3 DNA reads as TGTGCCAGCTCACCAGCCTTGACTAGCGGGGGTGAGCAGTTCTTC. Amino acid sequence: CASSPALTSGGEQFF.

This clone was seen a few times. V and J are TRBV9 and TRBJ2-3; unclear D gene. This CDR3 region has 11 residues. Trimming cost V 4 bases and J 4 bases, with 4 bases left between them. Germline lookup yields CDR1 SGDLS and CDR2 YYNGEE. The CDR3, as DNA: TGTGCCAGCAGCATCGCAGATACGCAGTATTTT. Residues: CASSIADTQYF.

This clone showed up many times. The CDR3 is CASSVGPGTASTDTQYF. The CDR3 DNA follows: TGTGCCAGCAGCGTAGGACCCGGGACAGCTAGCACAGATACGCAGTATTTT. The chain carries TRBV9 and TRBJ2-3; TRBD1 agrees at 7 bases. Per the germline V gene, CDR1 is SGDLS and CDR2 is YYNGEE. J was trimmed by 0 bases and V by 0 bases; bases with no gene match: 7. The CDR3 contains 17 residues.

In this sample, this clone turned up a few times. This chain links TRBV28 with TRBJ2-7, with D uncertain. Trimming stripped 5 bases from V and 3 bases from J, with 20 bases between. The CDR3 sequence is 16 residues long. Germline CDR1 and CDR2: MDHEN and SYDVKM. The CDR3 is CASSPCFGPESYEQYF. In DNA, the CDR3 is TGTGCCAGCAGTCCGTGCTTTGGGCCGGAGAGCTACGAGCAGTACTTC.

This clone has ten or more counts. J is TRBJ1-4 and V is TRBV7-9; TRBD1 agrees at 7 bases. The CDR3 runs 17 residues. Germline CDR1 is SEHNR and CDR2 is FQNEAQ (reference sequence). V lost 1 base to trimming and J lost 4 bases; unmatched junction nucleotides: 9. Here the CDR3 reads CASSLVRGTPINEKLFF. DNA of the CDR3: TGTGCCAGCAGCTTAGTCAGGGGGACCCCCATTAATGAAAAACTGTTTTTT.

This clone was counted ten times or more. The chain carries TRBV11-2 and TRBJ2-3; 8 nucleotides agree with TRBD2. The CDR3 contains 18 residues. V lost 0 bases, J lost 5 bases, and 13 bases stayed unmatched. Germline V gene sequence: CDR1 SGHAT, CDR2 FQNNGV. The CDR3, as DNA: TGTGCCAGCAGCTTAGAGGGTCCGGTGGGGGCGGGAGGAGATACGCAGTATTTT. Its translation is CASSLEGPVGAGGDTQYF. The full variable domain, in which reference TRBV11-2 and TRBJ2-3 provide the parts outside the CDR3, is EAGVAQSPRYKIIEKRQSVAFWCNPISGHATLYWYQQILGQGPKLLIQFQNNGVVDDSQLPKDRFSAERLKGVDSTLKIQPAKLEDSAVYLCASSLEGPVGAGGDTQYFGPGTRLTVL.

This clone was detected a few times. The chain couples TRBV2 to TRBJ2-7, with a weak D call TRBD1 (6 bases). CDR1 is SNHLY, CDR2 FYNNEI, per germline. The CDR3 length is 13 residues. Trimming removed 10 bases at V and 1 base at J, with 14 bases between. CDR3 DNA: TGTGCCACTGCCGGGACATGGTCCTACGAGCAGTACTTC. This encodes CATAGTWSYEQYF.

A remark on this clone: A much larger clone differs from this one at a single base, so this may be a read error. The rearrangement joins TRBV10-3 to TRBJ1-2; D is perhaps TRBD1 (6 bases). The CDR3 length is 14 residues. The V end lost 2 bases, the J end lost 4 bases, and 11 bases lay between the germline ends. The germline V gene has CDR1 ENHRY and CDR2 SYGVKD. CDR3 amino acids: CAISEGQWGYGYTF. CDR3 DNA sequence: TGTGCCATCAGTGAGGGACAGTGGGGCTATGGCTACACCTTC.

This clone has a handful of counts. The V call is TRBV5-4, the J call TRBJ1-1, with a possible D match to TRBD1 (5 bases). This CDR3 comprises 15 residues. Trimming cost V 0 bases and J 4 bases, with 13 bases left between them. The germline V gene has CDR1 SGHNT and CDR2 YYREEE (reference sequence). CDR3 nucleotide sequence: TGTGCCAGCAGCTTGGGAATAGGGGATGGCACTGAAGCTTTCTTT. Its translation: CASSLGIGDGTEAFF. The full variable domain, with the rest looked up from reference TRBV5-4 and TRBJ1-1, is ETGVTQSPTHLIKTRGQQVTLRCSSQSGHNTVSWYQQALGQGPQFIFQYYREEENGRGNFPPRFSGLQFPNYSSELNVNALELDDSALYLCASSLGIGDGTEAFFGQGTRLTVV.

This clone was counted a few times. The V call is TRBV28, the J call TRBJ1-4; weak D call: TRBD1 (5 bases). The V end was cut by 5 bases, the J end by 0 bases, with 22 bases between. The germline V gene has CDR1 MDHEN and CDR2 SYDVKM. The CDR3 loop spans 19 amino acids. The DNA for the CDR3 is TGTGCCAGCAGTCCATTTTGGGGACGGAGAGGGCCAACTAATGAAAAACTGTTTTTT. Protein sequence: CASSPFWGRRGPTNEKLFF. The full variable domain, its missing parts supplied by reference TRBV28 and TRBJ1-4, is DVKVTQSSRYLVKRTGEKVFLECVQDMDHENMFWYRQDPGLGLRLIYFSYDVKMKEKGDIPEGYSVSREKKERFSLILESASTNQTSMYLCASSPFWGRRGPTNEKLFFGSGTQLSVL.

There are a few counts of this clone. The rearrangement links TRBV12-3 or TRBV12-4 to TRBJ2-5; D is undetermined. V was trimmed by 6 bases and J by 4 bases, leaving 12 bases between them. CDR3 size: 13 residues. The CDR3 bases are TGTGCCAGCAGCTTAAATCAGAGAGAGACCCAGTACTTC. Amino acid sequence: CASSLNQRETQYF.

This clone was counted at least ten times. The V gene is TRBV25-1, the J gene TRBJ1-2; D is unclear. CDR1 and CDR2 (germline): MGHDK, SYGVNS. Trimming removed 4 bases from V and 7 bases from J, with 10 bases in between. The CDR3 sequence is 12 residues long. As DNA, the CDR3 is TGTGCCAGCAGTGTGGGTGGGTTTGGCTACACCTTC. Protein: CASSVGGFGYTF.